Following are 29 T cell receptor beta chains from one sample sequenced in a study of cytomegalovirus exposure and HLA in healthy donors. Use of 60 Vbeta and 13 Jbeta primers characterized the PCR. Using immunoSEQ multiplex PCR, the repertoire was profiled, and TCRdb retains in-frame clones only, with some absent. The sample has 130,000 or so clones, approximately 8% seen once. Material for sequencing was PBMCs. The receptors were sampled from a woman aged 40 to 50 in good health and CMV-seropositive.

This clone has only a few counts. The CDR3 here is CASSPEQGHYGYTF. CDR3 nucleotide sequence: TGTGCCAGCAGCCCTGAGCAGGGGCACTATGGCTACACCTTC. The chain links TRBV7-6 to TRBJ1-2, with D possibly TRBD1 on 6 matching bases. In germline, CDR1 is SGHVS, CDR2 FNYEAQ. The CDR3 runs to 14 residues. V gave up 5 bases and J gave up 3 bases, with 13 bases separating them.

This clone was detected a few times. The CDR3 DNA sequence: TGTGCCAGTAGAAAAGACAGTAGCAATCAGCCCCAGCATTTT. It codes for CASRKDSSNQPQHF. This chain links TRBV19 with TRBJ1-5; D perhaps matches TRBD1 (5 bases). Germline values: CDR1 LNHDA, CDR2 SQIVND (reference sequence). The CDR3 spans 14 residues. V was clipped by 6 bases and J by 0 bases, with 9 bases between them. The variable domain in full, with the rest retrieved from reference TRBV19 and TRBJ1-5, is DGGITQSPKYLFRKEGQNVTLSCEQNLNHDAMYWYRQDPGQGLRLIYYSQIVNDFQKGDIAEGYSVSREKKESFPLTVTSAQKNPTAFYLCASRKDSSNQPQHFGDGTRLSIL.

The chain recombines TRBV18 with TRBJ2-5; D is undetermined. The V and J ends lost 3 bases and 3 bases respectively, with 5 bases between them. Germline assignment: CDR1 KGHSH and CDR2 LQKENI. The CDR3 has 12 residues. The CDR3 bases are TGTGCCAGCTCACCGGTAGAAGAGACCCAGTACTTC. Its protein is CASSPVEETQYF.

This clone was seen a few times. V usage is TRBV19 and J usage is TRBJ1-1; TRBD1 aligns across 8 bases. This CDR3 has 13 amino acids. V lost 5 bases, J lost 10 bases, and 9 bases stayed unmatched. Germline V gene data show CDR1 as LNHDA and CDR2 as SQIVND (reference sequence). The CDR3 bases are TGTGCCAGTAGTCCAGGGGGCCAAGGGACAGCTTTCTTT. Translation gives CASSPGGQGTAFF. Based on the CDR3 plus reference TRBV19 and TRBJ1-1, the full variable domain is DGGITQSPKYLFRKEGQNVTLSCEQNLNHDAMYWYRQDPGQGLRLIYYSQIVNDFQKGDIAEGYSVSREKKESFPLTVTSAQKNPTAFYLCASSPGGQGTAFFGQGTRLTVV.

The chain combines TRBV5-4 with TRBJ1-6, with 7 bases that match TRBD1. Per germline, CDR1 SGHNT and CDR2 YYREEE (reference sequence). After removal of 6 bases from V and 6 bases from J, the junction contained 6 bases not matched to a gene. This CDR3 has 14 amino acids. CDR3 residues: CASKDGTANSPLHF. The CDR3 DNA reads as TGTGCCAGCAAGGATGGGACAGCTAATTCACCCCTCCACTTT.

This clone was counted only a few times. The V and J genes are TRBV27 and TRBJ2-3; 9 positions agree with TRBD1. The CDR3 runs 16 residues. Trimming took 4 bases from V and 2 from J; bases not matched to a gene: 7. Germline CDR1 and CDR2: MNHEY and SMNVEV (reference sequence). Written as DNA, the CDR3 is TGTGCCAGCAGTTCACCGGGACAGGGAATCACAGATACGCAGTATTTT. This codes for CASSSPGQGITDTQYF.

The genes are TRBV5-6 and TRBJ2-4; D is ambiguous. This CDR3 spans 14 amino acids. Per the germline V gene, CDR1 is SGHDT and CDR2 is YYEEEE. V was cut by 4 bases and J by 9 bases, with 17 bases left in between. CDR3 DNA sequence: TGTGCCAGCAGCCCACCCTCCCCTAGGTTCATTCAGTACTTC. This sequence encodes CASSPPSPRFIQYF.

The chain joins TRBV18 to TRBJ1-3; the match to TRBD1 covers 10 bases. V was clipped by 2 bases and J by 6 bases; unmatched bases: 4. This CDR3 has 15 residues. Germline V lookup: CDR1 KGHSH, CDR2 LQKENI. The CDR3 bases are TGTGCCAGCTCACCATGGACAGGGGGAGAAAACACCATATATTTT. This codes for CASSPWTGGENTIYF.

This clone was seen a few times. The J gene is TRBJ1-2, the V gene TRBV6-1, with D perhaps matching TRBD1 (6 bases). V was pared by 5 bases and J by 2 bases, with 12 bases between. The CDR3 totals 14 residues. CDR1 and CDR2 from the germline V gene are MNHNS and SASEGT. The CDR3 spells CASSRLTGNYGYTF. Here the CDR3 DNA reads TGTGCCAGCAGTCGATTAACAGGGAACTATGGCTACACCTTC.

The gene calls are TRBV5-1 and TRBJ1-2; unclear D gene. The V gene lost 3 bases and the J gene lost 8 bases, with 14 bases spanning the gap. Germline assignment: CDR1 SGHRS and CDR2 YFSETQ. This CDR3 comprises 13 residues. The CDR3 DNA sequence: TGCGCCAGCAGCTCGGGCGGGTCGGGGGGCTACACCTTC. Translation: CASSSGGSGGYTF.

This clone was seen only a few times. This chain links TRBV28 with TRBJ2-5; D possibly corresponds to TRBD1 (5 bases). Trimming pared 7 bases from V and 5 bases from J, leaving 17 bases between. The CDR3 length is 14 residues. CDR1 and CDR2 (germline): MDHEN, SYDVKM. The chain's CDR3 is CASTTPRQWETQYF. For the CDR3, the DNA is TGTGCCAGCACTACCCCCCGACAGTGGGAGACCCAGTACTTC.

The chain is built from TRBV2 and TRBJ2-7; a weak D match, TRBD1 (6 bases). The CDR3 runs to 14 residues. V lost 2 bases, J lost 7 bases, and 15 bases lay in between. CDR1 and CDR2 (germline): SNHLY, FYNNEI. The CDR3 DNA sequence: TGTGCCAGCAGTGAATCTAACAGGGCTGGAGAGCAGTACTTC. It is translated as CASSESNRAGEQYF.

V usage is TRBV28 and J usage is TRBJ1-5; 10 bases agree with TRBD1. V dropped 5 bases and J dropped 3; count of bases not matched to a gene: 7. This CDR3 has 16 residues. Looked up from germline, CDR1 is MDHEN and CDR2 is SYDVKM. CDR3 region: CASSRGTGVYNQPQHF. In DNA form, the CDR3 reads TGTGCCAGCAGTCGGGGGACAGGGGTTTACAATCAGCCCCAGCATTTT.

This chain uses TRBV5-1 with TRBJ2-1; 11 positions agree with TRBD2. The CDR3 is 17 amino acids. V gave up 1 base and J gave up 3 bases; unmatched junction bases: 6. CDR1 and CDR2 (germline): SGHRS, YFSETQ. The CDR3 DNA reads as TGCGCCAGCAGCTTGCTCCTAGCGGGGGGTTTCTACAATGAGCAGTTCTTC. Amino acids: CASSLLLAGGFYNEQFF.

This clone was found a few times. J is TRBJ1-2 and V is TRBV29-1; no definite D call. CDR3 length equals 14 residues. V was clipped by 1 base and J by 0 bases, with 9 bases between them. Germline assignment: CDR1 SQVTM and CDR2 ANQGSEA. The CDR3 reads CSVEVVSTNYGYTF. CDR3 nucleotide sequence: TGCAGCGTTGAAGTCGTCAGTACTAACTATGGCTACACCTTC.

The CDR3 DNA reads as TGTGCCAGCAGTTTATTCTTTGGTTTAGGGGCCGGATCCCCCCCGGACGGCTACACCTTC. Residues: CASSLFFGLGAGSPPDGYTF. This chain uses TRBV27 with TRBJ1-2; possibly TRBD1 for D (5 bases). The CDR3 spans 20 residues. V was shortened by 1 base and J by 8 bases, with 32 bases between the two germline ends. In germline, CDR1 is MNHEY, CDR2 SMNVEV (reference sequence).

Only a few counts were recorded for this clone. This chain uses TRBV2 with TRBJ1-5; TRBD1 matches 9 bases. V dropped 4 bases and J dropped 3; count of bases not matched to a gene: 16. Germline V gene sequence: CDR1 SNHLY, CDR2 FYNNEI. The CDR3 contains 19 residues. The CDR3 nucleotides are TGTGCCAGCAGTGGCCTGGACAGGGGTGCCGAGAACTTCAATCAGCCCCAGCATTTT. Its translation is CASSGLDRGAENFNQPQHF.

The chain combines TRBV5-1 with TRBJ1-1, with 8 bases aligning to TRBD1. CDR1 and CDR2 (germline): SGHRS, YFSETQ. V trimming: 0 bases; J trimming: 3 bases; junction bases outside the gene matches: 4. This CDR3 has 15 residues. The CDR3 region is CASSLGQGAHTEAFF. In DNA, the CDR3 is TGCGCCAGCAGCTTGGGGCAGGGGGCCCACACTGAAGCTTTCTTT.

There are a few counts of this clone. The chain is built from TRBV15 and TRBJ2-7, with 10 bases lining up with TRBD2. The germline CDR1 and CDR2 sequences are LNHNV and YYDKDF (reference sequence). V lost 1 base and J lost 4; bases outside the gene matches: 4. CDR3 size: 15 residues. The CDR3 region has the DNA TGTGCCACCAGCAGAGGAGAAGCGGGGGGGTACGAGCAGTACTTC. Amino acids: CATSRGEAGGYEQYF.

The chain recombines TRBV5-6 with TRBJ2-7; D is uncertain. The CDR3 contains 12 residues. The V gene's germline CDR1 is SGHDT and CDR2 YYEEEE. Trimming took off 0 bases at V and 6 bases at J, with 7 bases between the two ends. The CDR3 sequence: CASSLVRGEQYF. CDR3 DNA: TGTGCCAGCAGCTTGGTCAGAGGCGAGCAGTACTTC. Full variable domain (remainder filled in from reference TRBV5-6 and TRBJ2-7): DAGVTQSPTHLIKTRGQQVTLRCSPKSGHDTVSWYQQALGQGPQFIFQYYEEEERQRGNFPDRFSGHQFPNYSSELNVNALLLGDSALYLCASSLVRGEQYFGPGTRLTVT.

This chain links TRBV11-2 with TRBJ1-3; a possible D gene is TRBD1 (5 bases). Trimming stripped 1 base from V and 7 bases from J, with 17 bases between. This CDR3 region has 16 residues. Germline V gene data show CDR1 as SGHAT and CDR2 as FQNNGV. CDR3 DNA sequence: TGTGCCAGCAGCTTAGCTCGAGGGGCGGGACGGAACACCATATATTTT. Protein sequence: CASSLARGAGRNTIYF.

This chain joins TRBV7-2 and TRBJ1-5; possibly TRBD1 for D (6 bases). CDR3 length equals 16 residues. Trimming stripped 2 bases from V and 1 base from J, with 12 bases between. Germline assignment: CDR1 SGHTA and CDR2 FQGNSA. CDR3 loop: CASSLYGGASNQPQHF. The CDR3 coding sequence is TGTGCCAGCAGCTTATACGGGGGGGCAAGCAATCAGCCCCAGCATTTT.

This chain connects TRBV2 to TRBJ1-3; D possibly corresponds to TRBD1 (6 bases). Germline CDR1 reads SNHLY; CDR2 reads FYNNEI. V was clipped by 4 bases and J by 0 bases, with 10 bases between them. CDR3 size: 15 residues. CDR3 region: CASSADRGSGNTIYF. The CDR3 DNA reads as TGTGCCAGCAGTGCGGACAGAGGCTCTGGAAACACCATATATTTT.

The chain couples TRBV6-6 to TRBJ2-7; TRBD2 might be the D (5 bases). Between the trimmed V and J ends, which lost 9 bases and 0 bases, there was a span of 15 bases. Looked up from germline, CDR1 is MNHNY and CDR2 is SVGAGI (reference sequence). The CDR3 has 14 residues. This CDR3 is CASKDAGVSYEQYF. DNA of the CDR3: TGTGCCAGTAAAGATGCCGGGGTCTCCTACGAGCAGTACTTC.

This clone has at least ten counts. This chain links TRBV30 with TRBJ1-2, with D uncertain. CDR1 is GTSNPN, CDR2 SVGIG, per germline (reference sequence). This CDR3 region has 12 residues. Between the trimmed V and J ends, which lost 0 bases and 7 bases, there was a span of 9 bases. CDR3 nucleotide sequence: TGTGCCTGGAGTGTACAGCAGGTTGGCTACACCTTC. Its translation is CAWSVQQVGYTF. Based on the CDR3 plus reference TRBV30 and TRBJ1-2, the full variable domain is SQTIHQWPATLVQPVGSPLSLECTVEGTSNPNLYWYRQAAGRGLQLLFYSVGIGQISSEVPQNLSASRPQDRQFILSSKKLLLSDSGFYLCAWSVQQVGYTFGSGTRLTVV.

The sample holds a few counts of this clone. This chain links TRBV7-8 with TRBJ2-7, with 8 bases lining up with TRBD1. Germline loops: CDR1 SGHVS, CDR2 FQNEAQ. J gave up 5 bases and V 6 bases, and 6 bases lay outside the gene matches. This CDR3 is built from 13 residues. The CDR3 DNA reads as TGTGCCAGCAGGGACAGGGTATCCCACGAGCAGTACTTC. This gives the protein CASRDRVSHEQYF. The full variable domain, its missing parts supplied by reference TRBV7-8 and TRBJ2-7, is GAGVSQSPRYKVAKRGQDVALRCDPISGHVSLFWYQQALGQGPEFLTYFQNEAQLDKSGLPSDRFFAERPEGSVSTLKIQRTQQEDSAVYLCASRDRVSHEQYFGPGTRLTVT.

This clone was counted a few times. The CDR3 loop is CASSDGQVAYEQYF. CDR3 sequence (DNA): TGTGCCAGTAGTGACGGACAGGTGGCCTACGAGCAGTACTTC. This chain uses TRBV19 with TRBJ2-7; 7 nucleotides match TRBD1. The CDR3 loop spans 14 amino acids. V was pared by 5 bases and J by 2 bases, with 6 bases of the junction left unmatched. Germline values: CDR1 LNHDA, CDR2 SQIVND (reference sequence). The variable domain in full, with the rest retrieved from reference TRBV19 and TRBJ2-7, is DGGITQSPKYLFRKEGQNVTLSCEQNLNHDAMYWYRQDPGQGLRLIYYSQIVNDFQKGDIAEGYSVSREKKESFPLTVTSAQKNPTAFYLCASSDGQVAYEQYFGPGTRLTVT.

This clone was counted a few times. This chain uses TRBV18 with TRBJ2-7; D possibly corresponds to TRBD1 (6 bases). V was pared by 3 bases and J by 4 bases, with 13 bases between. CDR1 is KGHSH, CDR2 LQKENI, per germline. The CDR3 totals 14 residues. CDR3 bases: TGTGCCAGCTCACCTCCGGGACATCCTTACGAGCAGTACTTC. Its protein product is CASSPPGHPYEQYF. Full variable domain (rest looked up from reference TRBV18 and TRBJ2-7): NAGVMQNPRHLVRRRGQEARLRCSPMKGHSHVYWYRQLPEEGLKFMVYLQKENIIDESGMPKERFSAEFPKEGPSILRIQQVVRGDSAAYFCASSPPGHPYEQYFGPGTRLTVT.

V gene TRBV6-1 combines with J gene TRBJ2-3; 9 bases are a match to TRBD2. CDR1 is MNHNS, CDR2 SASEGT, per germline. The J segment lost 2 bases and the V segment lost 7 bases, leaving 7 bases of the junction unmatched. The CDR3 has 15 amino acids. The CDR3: CASITAGGLTDTQYF. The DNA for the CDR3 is TGTGCCAGCATAACAGCGGGGGGTCTCACAGATACGCAGTATTTT.